These 2 T cell receptor beta chains originate from one sample sequenced in a study of blood T cell repertoires in COVID-19. Assay used: immunoSEQ multiplex PCR; TCRdb lists only in-frame clones, some missing. The sample holds some 150,000 clones, about 83% seen once. The material sequenced was peripheral blood. The receptors come from a human donor in a cohort sampled during active COVID-19.

This chain uses TRBV5-8 with TRBJ1-2, with a possible D match to TRBD1 (5 bases). The CDR3 consists of 16 residues. The V gene's germline CDR1 is SGHTS and CDR2 YDEGEE. Trimming stripped 0 bases from V and 2 bases from J, with 14 bases between. The chain's CDR3 is CASSLVASTGNYGYTF. The CDR3 DNA is TGTGCCAGCAGCTTGGTTGCCAGTACAGGAAACTATGGCTACACCTTC.

CDR3 bases: TGTGCCAGCAGCTTGGTGTTTCTAAATTCACCCCTCCACTTT. This encodes CASSLVFLNSPLHF. The rearrangement uses TRBV7-8 and TRBJ1-6; no reliable D call. The CDR3 is made up of 14 amino acids. Per germline, CDR1 SGHVS and CDR2 FQNEAQ. Trimming removed 3 bases from V and 7 bases from J, with 10 bases in between.